One and the same sample provided the 22 T cell receptor beta chains below, sequenced in a study of a mutant IDH1 vaccine in newly diagnosed glioma. Time point defined: baseline, week 1 (first vaccination visit). Treatment specified: pre-vaccination baseline after standard-of-care therapy. Sequencing was performed with immunoSEQ multiplex PCR; in TCRdb, only in-frame clones are kept and a portion is missing. The sample has 25,000 to 35,000 clones, about four fifths seen once. The source material was PBMCs, sampled from a glioma patient treated with radiotherapy, temozolomide or both. These TCRs come from a man aged 30-40 years with glioma.

The rearrangement links TRBV2 to TRBJ2-1; D unresolved. Per germline, CDR1 SNHLY and CDR2 FYNNEI. The CDR3 sequence is 13 residues long. V lost 9 bases and J 0 bases, leaving 9 bases between the germline ends. As DNA, the CDR3 is TGTGCCAGTCAATTAAGCTCCTACAATGAGCAGTTCTTC. Translating it yields CASQLSSYNEQFF.

This clone was observed a single time. V and J are TRBV10-3 and TRBJ2-1, with 9 bases aligning to TRBD1. V trimming: 3 bases; J trimming: 7 bases; junction bases outside the gene matches: 10. From germline, CDR1 is ENHRY and CDR2 SYGVKD. The CDR3 extends over 16 amino acids. The CDR3 DNA sequence: TGTGCCATCAGTGAACCCGACAGGGGGGGGTCTAATGAGCAGTTCTTC. It specifies CAISEPDRGGSNEQFF.

The rearrangement uses TRBV10-3 and TRBJ1-5; maybe TRBD1 (6 bases). Trimming took 5 bases from V and 5 from J, leaving 13 bases between them. CDR3 length: 14 residues. Germline CDR1 and CDR2: ENHRY and SYGVKD. The chain's CDR3 is CAISPQGFDQPQHF. The CDR3 coding sequence is TGTGCCATCAGTCCACAGGGTTTCGATCAGCCCCAGCATTTT.

This clone was observed a few times. The chain employs TRBV19 and TRBJ2-5; tentative D call: TRBD2 (5 bases). V shed 3 bases and J shed 0 bases, with 5 bases lying between them. CDR3 length: 13 amino acids. Germline V CDR1 and CDR2: LNHDA, SQIVND (reference sequence). The CDR3 loop is CASSIGNQETQYF. The CDR3 DNA is TGTGCCAGTAGTATCGGGAACCAAGAGACCCAGTACTTC.

The chain combines TRBV20-1 with TRBJ1-2; the D gene is possibly TRBD1 (6 bases). The V end was cut by 5 bases, the J end by 11 bases, with 12 bases between. The CDR3 runs to 10 residues. Germline V gene data show CDR1 as DFQATT and CDR2 as SNEGSKA (reference sequence). The CDR3 nucleotides are TGCAGTGCTTTTTCCAGGGGTTACACCTTC. Protein: CSAFSRGYTF.

This chain links TRBV7-9 with TRBJ2-3; possible D gene TRBD2, 6 bases. Germline V gene lookup returns CDR1 SEHNR and CDR2 FQNEAQ (reference sequence). V was trimmed by 6 bases and J by 3 bases, leaving 10 bases between them. The CDR3 spans 13 residues. The CDR3 protein is CASSRTTTDTQYF. CDR3 nucleotide sequence: TGTGCCAGCAGTCGGACTACGACAGATACGCAGTATTTT.

The rearrangement uses TRBV2 and TRBJ2-2; no clear D. V lost 3 bases to trimming and J lost 1 base, with 3 bases between them. Germline V gene data show CDR1 as SNHLY and CDR2 as FYNNEI. The CDR3 consists of 13 residues. CDR3: CASSDKNTGELFF. DNA of the CDR3: TGTGCCAGCAGTGACAAGAACACCGGGGAGCTGTTTTTT.

This clone appeared a single time. V is TRBV28 and J is TRBJ2-7; D call uncertain. The CDR3 length is 11 residues. Germline CDR1 and CDR2: MDHEN and SYDVKM. V lost 3 bases and J lost 3, with 3 bases in between. CDR3 DNA: TGTGCCAGCAGTTTGAACTACGAGCAGTACTTC. The encoded protein is CASSLNYEQYF.

This chain connects TRBV12-5 to TRBJ2-3; D gene ambiguous. Germline V gene data show CDR1 as LGHNT and CDR2 as FRNRAP. V shed 7 bases and J shed 4 bases, with 9 bases lying between them. The CDR3 spans 12 residues. DNA for the CDR3: TGTGCTAGTGCCTCAAGACCAGATACGCAGTATTTT. It yields the protein CASASRPDTQYF.

This clone was seen just once. The CDR3 region has the DNA TGTGCCAGCAGCTTAGAAAGGCGTCGCTCCGAGCAGTTCTTC. The encoded protein is CASSLERRRSEQFF. This chain connects TRBV7-2 to TRBJ2-1; D ambiguous. The CDR3 is made up of 14 amino acids. Trimming removed 1 base from V and 10 bases from J, with 14 bases in between. Germline V gene sequence: CDR1 SGHTA, CDR2 FQGNSA. Filled out from reference TRBV7-2 and TRBJ2-1, the complete variable domain reads GAGVSQSPSNKVTEKGKDVELRCDPISGHTALYWYRQSLGQGLEFLIYFQGNSAPDKSGLPSDRFSAERTGGSVSTLTIQRTQQEDSAVYLCASSLERRRSEQFFGPGTRLTVL.

The V and J genes are TRBV5-1 and TRBJ2-7; tentatively, D is TRBD1 or TRBD2 (7 bases each). The CDR3 has 15 amino acids. Trimming removed 4 bases from V and 0 bases from J, with 14 bases in between. Germline CDR1 and CDR2: SGHRS and YFSETQ. CDR3 loop: CASSSGTASSYEQYF. DNA of the CDR3: TGCGCCAGCAGCAGCGGGACAGCGAGCTCCTACGAGCAGTACTTC.

By proportion, this clone is medium-sized (0.01 to 0.1%). J is TRBJ1-4 and V is TRBV5-1, with D maybe TRBD1 (5 bases). The CDR3 extends over 16 amino acids. Germline assignment: CDR1 SGHRS and CDR2 YFSETQ. The V gene lost 5 bases and the J gene lost 3 bases, with 17 bases spanning the gap. The CDR3 nucleotides are TGCGCCAGCAGAGAAGACAGCGGAGATGCTAATGAAAAACTGTTTTTT. Translated, it gives CASREDSGDANEKLFF.

The chain has TRBV30 and TRBJ1-1; no reliable D call. Trimming shortened V by 0 bases and J by 7 bases, and 9 bases separated the two germline ends. The germline V gene has CDR1 GTSNPN and CDR2 SVGIG (reference sequence). CDR3 size: 12 residues. Here the CDR3 DNA reads TGTGCCTGGAGTGTAACCGGGATTGAAGCTTTCTTT. Residues: CAWSVTGIEAFF.

This clone is a singleton in its sample. Relative to the germline gene, one junction end is altered; a read error may explain this. The rearrangement uses TRBV5-6 and TRBJ2-7, with D possibly TRBD2 on 6 matching bases. The CDR3 has 13 residues. Germline-derived CDR1 and CDR2 are SGHDT and YYEEEE. The CDR3 nucleotides read TGTGCCAGCAGCTTGGGGGACTCCCACGAGCAGTACTTC. Protein product: CASSLGDSHEQYF.

V usage is TRBV6-5 and J usage is TRBJ2-3; maybe TRBD2 (6 bases). The CDR3 is made up of 13 amino acids. V was pared by 7 bases and J by 0 bases, with 8 bases between. The V gene's germline CDR1 is MNHEY and CDR2 SVGAGI. The CDR3 sequence: CASMGTSTDTQYF. The CDR3 region has the DNA TGTGCCAGCATGGGGACTAGCACAGATACGCAGTATTTT.

The sample holds one count of this clone. The chain couples TRBV30 to TRBJ2-4; D unclear. Deletions cut 3 bases from V and 2 bases from J, with 11 bases between. Looked up from germline, CDR1 is GTSNPN and CDR2 is SVGIG (reference sequence). This CDR3 contains 14 residues. The CDR3 DNA reads as TGTGCCTGGAGGTCCACCGGATCCAAAAACATTCAGTACTTC. It translates to CAWRSTGSKNIQYF.

J is TRBJ2-3 and V is TRBV30, with 10 bases aligning to TRBD2. The trim removed 0 bases at V and 2 bases at J, leaving 2 bases unmatched. Germline CDR1 reads GTSNPN; CDR2 reads SVGIG (reference sequence). The CDR3 spans 15 residues. CDR3: CAWSVLAGFTDTQYF. CDR3 nucleotide sequence: TGTGCCTGGAGTGTACTAGCGGGATTCACAGATACGCAGTATTTT. Together with reference TRBV30 and TRBJ2-3, the CDR3 gives the full variable domain: SQTIHQWPATLVQPVGSPLSLECTVEGTSNPNLYWYRQAAGRGLQLLFYSVGIGQISSEVPQNLSASRPQDRQFILSSKKLLLSDSGFYLCAWSVLAGFTDTQYFGPGTRLTVL.

V usage is TRBV28 and J usage is TRBJ1-1; no clear D gene. Trimming cost V 6 bases and J 1 base, with 9 bases left between them. The germline V gene has CDR1 MDHEN and CDR2 SYDVKM. This CDR3 spans 13 amino acids. The CDR3 loop reads CASSRTGNTEAFF. The CDR3 bases are TGTGCCAGCAGCCGTACGGGGAACACTGAAGCTTTCTTT.

This chain's CDR3 is CASMSNLNNSPLHF. In DNA, the CDR3 is TGTGCCAGCATGAGCAACCTAAACAATTCACCCCTCCACTTT. The rearrangement uses TRBV27 and TRBJ1-6; no firm D call. Deletions cut 7 bases from V and 7 bases from J, with 14 bases between. The CDR3 totals 14 residues. CDR1 and CDR2 from the germline V gene are MNHEY and SMNVEV (reference sequence).

This clone was detected a few times. The rearrangement uses TRBV2 and TRBJ1-4, with unresolved D. The CDR3 runs 18 residues. CDR1 and CDR2 (germline): SNHLY, FYNNEI. V was cut by 1 base and J by 0 bases, with 15 bases left in between. The CDR3 region is CASSEVSIFGTTNEKLFF. CDR3 DNA: TGTGCCAGCAGTGAAGTCTCAATATTTGGGACAACTAATGAAAAACTGTTTTTT.

This clone was counted only a few times. The chain combines TRBV4-1 with TRBJ2-3; D not certain. CDR1 and CDR2 (germline): MGHRA, YSYEKL. The length of the CDR3 is 14 residues. Trimming took 1 base from V and 0 from J, leaving 5 bases between them. CDR3 coding DNA: TGCGCCAGCAGCCAAGGACTTAGCACAGATACGCAGTATTTT. It is translated as CASSQGLSTDTQYF.

V and J are TRBV5-6 and TRBJ2-7; 8 bases match TRBD1. CDR3 length equals 15 residues. The J segment lost 4 bases and the V segment lost 3 bases, leaving 9 bases of the junction unmatched. Germline CDR1 and CDR2: SGHDT and YYEEEE. CDR3 nucleotides: TGTGCCAGCAGCTCGGATGGGCAGGGGGCTTACGAGCAGTACTTC. It specifies CASSSDGQGAYEQYF.